The 20 T cell receptor beta chains below come from one sample, sequenced in a study of T cells in Graves' hyperthyroidism and ophthalmopathy. There were TCR beta CDR3 regions amplified from RNA transcripts. A first-round RT-PCR of the TCR CDR3 used the HTBI primer set. In TCRdb, the multiplex PCR reads were re-called with MiXCR into one record per CDR3 protein. The profile shows fewer than 400,000 distinct CDR3 sequences, more than 13% of them singletons. Input material: blood. The origin of the receptors is a man aged 45 to 65 with Graves' ophthalmopathy.

In this sample, this clonotype turned up many times. This chain uses TRBV18 with TRBJ1-2, with unresolved D. The germline V gene encodes CDR1 KGHSH and CDR2 LQKENI. The CDR3 is made up of 13 amino acids. V was cut by 3 bases and J by 3 bases, with 8 bases left in between. Here the CDR3 reads CASSPAADYGYTF. In DNA, the CDR3 is TGTGCCAGCTCACCGGCGGCAGACTATGGCTACACCTTC. The variable domain in full, with the rest retrieved from reference TRBV18 and TRBJ1-2, is NAGVMQNPRHLVRRRGQEARLRCSPMKGHSHVYWYRQLPEEGLKFMVYLQKENIIDESGMPKERFSAEFPKEGPSILRIQQVVRGDSAAYFCASSPAADYGYTFGSGTRLTVV.

This clonotype was observed many times. The chain has TRBV18 and TRBJ2-7, with D unresolved. The length of the CDR3 is 15 residues. Germline V gene sequence: CDR1 KGHSH, CDR2 LQKENI. V lost 4 bases to trimming and J lost 2 bases, with 15 bases between them. CDR3 nucleotides: TGTGCCAGCTCACTCTACCCGGGTAACGCCTACGAGCAGTACTTC. Translation gives CASSLYPGNAYEQYF.

This clonotype was seen many times. The chain links TRBV3-1 to TRBJ2-3; 9 bases line up with TRBD1. Germline CDR1 and CDR2: LGHDT and YNNKEL (reference sequence). J was trimmed by 2 bases and V by 7 bases; bases with no gene match: 7. The CDR3 is 15 amino acids. CDR3 residues: CASTPGQGNTDTQYF. In nucleotides, the CDR3 is TGTGCCAGCACGCCGGGACAGGGCAACACAGATACGCAGTATTTT.

This clonotype was seen repeatedly, ten times or more. This chain connects TRBV20-1 to TRBJ2-1, with a weak D call TRBD2 (5 bases). This CDR3 is built from 14 residues. CDR1 DFQATT and CDR2 SNEGSKA come from the germline V gene (reference sequence). V was pared by 2 bases and J by 4 bases, with 12 bases between. DNA of the CDR3: TGCAGTGCTAGACGGGCGGGTAGATACAATGAGCAGTTCTTC. Its translation is CSARRAGRYNEQFF.

CDR3 coding DNA: TGTGCCAGCAGCCATCGACTAGCGGGAGTGGACCAAGAGACCCAGTACTTC. It codes for CASSHRLAGVDQETQYF. J is TRBJ2-5 and V is TRBV4-2, with 12 bases matching TRBD2. The trim removed 3 bases at V and 0 bases at J, leaving 5 bases unmatched. The CDR3 is 17 residues long. CDR1 LGHNA and CDR2 YNFKEQ come from the germline V gene.

This clonotype has ten or more counts. The rearrangement uses TRBV29-1 and TRBJ2-1; 11 bases are shared with TRBD2. This CDR3 comprises 13 residues. Germline V gene data show CDR1 as SQVTM and CDR2 as ANQGSEA. V lost 7 bases and J lost 3; bases outside the gene matches: 2. The CDR3 loop is CSGGLAVYNEQFF. The DNA for the CDR3 is TGCAGCGGGGGACTAGCGGTCTACAATGAGCAGTTCTTC.

This clonotype was counted ten times or more. V and J are TRBV7-8 and TRBJ2-1; 9 bases fit TRBD2. V dropped 1 base and J dropped 5; count of bases not matched to a gene: 12. The CDR3 spans 18 residues. Germline V lookup: CDR1 SGHVS, CDR2 FQNEAQ. CDR3 loop: CASSLEQAGTSKNNEQFF. DNA for the CDR3: TGTGCCAGCAGCTTAGAGCAAGCCGGGACTAGCAAGAACAATGAGCAGTTCTTC.

This clonotype was counted many times. One junction end does not reproduce the germline sequence, and a read error may be involved. The V call is TRBV2, the J call TRBJ1-4; D is ambiguous. Per germline, CDR1 SNHLY and CDR2 FYNNEI. CDR3 length: 14 residues. The CDR3 DNA reads as TGTGCCAGCACCCTAAGTTCGGTGAATGGAAAACTGTTTTTT. Translation gives CASTLSSVNGKLFF.

This clonotype was counted only a few times. The chain is built from TRBV28 and TRBJ2-1; 9 bases fit TRBD1. Germline assignment: CDR1 MDHEN and CDR2 SYDVKM. V was pared by 5 bases and J by 7 bases, with 15 bases of the junction left unmatched. There are 17 residues in the CDR3. CDR3 DNA: TGTGCCAGCAGTCCACATACCGGGACAGGGTGGAGTAATGAGCAGTTCTTC. As protein: CASSPHTGTGWSNEQFF.

The table lists this clonotype with many counts. V and J are TRBV12-3 or TRBV12-4 and TRBJ1-1; D is ambiguous. The CDR3 is 14 residues long. V was cut by 5 bases and J by 3 bases, with 13 bases left in between. CDR3 sequence (DNA): TGTGCCAGCAGTCAGACACCCGGGCACACTGAAGCTTTCTTT. Its translation is CASSQTPGHTEAFF.

This clonotype has ten or more counts. This chain connects TRBV20-1 to TRBJ2-5; no clear D gene. V gave up 0 bases and J gave up 2 bases, with 7 bases separating them. The CDR3 sequence is 13 residues long. Germline V gives CDR1 DFQATT, CDR2 SNEGSKA (reference sequence). The CDR3 coding sequence is TGCAGTGCTAGAGAATCCCTACAAGAGACCCAGTACTTC. It codes for CSARESLQETQYF.

This clonotype showed up many times. The chain carries TRBV12-3 or TRBV12-4 and TRBJ1-1; no clear D gene. The V end lost 6 bases, the J end lost 6 bases, and 8 bases lay between the germline ends. The CDR3 runs to 11 residues. The CDR3 sequence is CASSLTPEAFF. In DNA, the CDR3 is TGTGCCAGCAGCTTGACACCTGAAGCTTTCTTT.

There are a few counts of this clonotype. The V and J genes are TRBV28 and TRBJ1-3; the D gene is possibly TRBD1 (5 bases). With 6 bases removed from V and 2 bases from J, the gap between germline ends came to 11 bases. The CDR3 has 14 amino acids. The germline V gene encodes CDR1 MDHEN and CDR2 SYDVKM. CDR3 in amino acids: CASSNGGTGNTIYF. Here the CDR3 DNA reads TGTGCCAGCAGCAATGGGGGGACTGGAAACACCATATATTTT.

This clonotype showed up many times. At one end, the junction sequence differs from germline, possibly due to a read error. The chain couples TRBV7-9 to TRBJ2-1; D call uncertain. This CDR3 is built from 11 residues. Germline V CDR1 and CDR2: SEHNR, FQNEAQ (reference sequence). The CDR3 loop is CASSLVAEQFF. CDR3 nucleotide sequence: TGCGCCAGCAGCTTGGTTGCTGAGCAGTTCTTC.

This clonotype came up many times. The rearrangement links TRBV3-1 to TRBJ2-7; D call uncertain. The CDR3 extends over 12 amino acids. Trimming took 0 bases from V and 6 from J, leaving 6 bases between them. CDR1 LGHDT and CDR2 YNNKEL come from the germline V gene (reference sequence). The chain's CDR3 is CASSQDVGEQYF. The CDR3 DNA is TGTGCCAGCAGCCAAGATGTGGGCGAGCAGTACTTC.

This clonotype was seen at least ten times. The chain combines TRBV20-1 with TRBJ2-1, with 10 bases fitting TRBD1. The CDR3 extends over 18 amino acids. CDR1 is DFQATT and CDR2 is SNEGSKA in the germline V gene (reference sequence). J gave up 5 bases and V 7 bases, and 20 bases lay outside the gene matches. CDR3 residues: CSVGGTGAAWLIDNEQFF. The CDR3, as DNA: TGCAGTGTCGGGGGGACAGGGGCGGCCTGGTTAATAGACAATGAGCAGTTCTTC.

The gene calls are TRBV28 and TRBJ2-7, with TRBD1 identical over 8 bases. The CDR3 covers 15 residues. The V gene end was trimmed by 3 bases and the J gene end by 5 bases; junction bases not matched to a gene: 9. From germline, CDR1 is MDHEN and CDR2 SYDVKM. Written as DNA, the CDR3 is TGTGCCAGCAGTTTCCCTGGACAGGGTCCCGACGAGCAGTACTTC. It is translated as CASSFPGQGPDEQYF.

This clonotype was seen many times. Germline is not matched at one junction end, which may reflect a read error. The chain links TRBV20-1 to TRBJ2-1; TRBD2 is a possible D gene (6 bases). The V gene's germline CDR1 is DFQATT and CDR2 SNEGSKA (reference sequence). The CDR3 sequence is 12 residues long. The chain's CDR3 is CSAGEEGAGQFF. The DNA of the CDR3 is TGCAGTGCTGGAGAGGAGGGCGCAGGGCAGTTCTTC.

CDR3 sequence (DNA): TGTGCCAGTAGTCCTACCCGTGCGGGACTAGCGGGTAATGAGCAGTTCTTC. It is translated as CASSPTRAGLAGNEQFF. This chain joins TRBV19 and TRBJ2-1; TRBD2 aligns across 12 bases. This CDR3 has 17 amino acids. V lost 5 bases, J lost 7 bases, and 12 bases stayed unmatched. Germline-derived CDR1 and CDR2 are LNHDA and SQIVND (reference sequence).

This sequence joins TRBV19 and TRBJ2-5; no reliable D call. This CDR3 has 15 residues. Germline lookup yields CDR1 LNHDA and CDR2 SQIVND (reference sequence). V lost 2 bases and J 1 base, leaving 11 bases between the germline ends. CDR3 sequence reads: CASSILGGGQETQYF. DNA for the CDR3: TGTGCCAGTAGTATATTAGGCGGCGGCCAAGAGACCCAGTACTTC.